This TCR beta chain emerged from a study of T cell changes during pregnancy in multiple sclerosis. The data were produced by immunoSEQ multiplex PCR, yet TCRdb's version contains in-frame clones alone and is incomplete. This repertoire shows 70,000 to 75,000 clones, 92% found once; its top ten account for 2%. Germline V gene sequence: CDR1 MNHEY, CDR2 SVGAGI. The CDR3 is 16 residues long. Trimming pared 0 bases from V and 0 bases from J, leaving 12 bases between. The sample consisted of peripheral blood, taken in the second trimester of pregnancy. The V gene is TRBV6-5, the J gene TRBJ2-7, with D unclear. The sequence derives from a female donor with multiple sclerosis, enrolled in a pregnancy study. In DNA form, the CDR3 reads TGTGCCAGCAGTTACTCGACTGGCGCTTTCTCCTACGAGCAGTACTTC. Amino acids: CASSYSTGAFSYEQYF.